This is a list of T cell receptor beta chains from one sample in a study of long-term antiretroviral therapy in people with HIV. The method was immunoSEQ multiplex PCR; TCRdb's version includes in-frame clones alone and lacks a portion of them. The sample has some 28,000 clones, about 85% seen once. The starting material was unsorted PBMCs, obtained 3 years after starting antiretroviral therapy. The receptors were gathered from a man aged 40-50 years with HIV. Each CDR3 is given with its conserved first and last residue. D genes are given only for firm matches. Clone size is shown for a subset of rows, as once, few, many or a class of expanded clone.

v_gene: TRBV9; j_gene: TRBJ1-5; abundance: few; d_gene: NA; CDR3nt: TGTGCCAGCAGCGTCGACGGTAGCAATCAGCCCCAGCATTTT; CDR3aa: CASSVDGSNQPQHF
v_gene: TRBV5-1; j_gene: TRBJ2-4; abundance: NA; d_gene: NA; CDR3nt: TGCGCCAGCAGCTTGGGAGGGATGGGAGACATTCAGTACTTC; CDR3aa: CASSLGGMGDIQYF
v_gene: TRBV7-2; j_gene: TRBJ1-5; abundance: NA; d_gene: NA; CDR3nt: TGTGCCAGCAGCCAATCAGGGTCTGCTCAGCCCCAGCATTTT; CDR3aa: CASSQSGSAQPQHF
v_gene: TRBV6-5; j_gene: TRBJ2-5; abundance: NA; d_gene: NA; CDR3nt: TGTGCCAGCAGCCCGAGGGGAGAGACCCAGTACTTC; CDR3aa: CASSPRGETQYF
v_gene: TRBV27; j_gene: TRBJ1-1; abundance: NA; d_gene: NA; CDR3nt: TGTGCCAGCAGTTCTAACACTTACACTGAAGCTTTCTTT; CDR3aa: CASSSNTYTEAFF
v_gene: TRBV10-3; j_gene: TRBJ2-7; abundance: NA; d_gene: NA; CDR3nt: TGTGCCATCAGTGAGTCCCCCGCCCAGCTCTACGAGCAGTACTTC; CDR3aa: CAISESPAQLYEQYF
v_gene: TRBV6-5; j_gene: TRBJ1-4; abundance: once; d_gene: NA; CDR3nt: TGTGCCAGCAGTTGGGGGCGGACTAATGAAAAACTGTTTTTT; CDR3aa: CASSWGRTNEKLFF
v_gene: TRBV19; j_gene: TRBJ2-7; abundance: NA; d_gene: TRBD1; CDR3nt: TGTGCCAGTAGTATAGTTGGGACAGGTTGGTACGAGCAGTACTTC; CDR3aa: CASSIVGTGWYEQYF
v_gene: TRBV5-8; j_gene: TRBJ1-1; abundance: NA; d_gene: NA; CDR3nt: TGTGCCAGCAGCTTGGGGCAGGGCCTCCCGTACACTGAAGCTTTCTTT; CDR3aa: CASSLGQGLPYTEAFF
v_gene: TRBV29-1; j_gene: TRBJ2-7; abundance: NA; d_gene: NA; CDR3nt: TGCAGCGCCCTGGGGTACGAGCAGTACTTC; CDR3aa: CSALGYEQYF
v_gene: TRBV19; j_gene: TRBJ1-1; abundance: NA; d_gene: NA; CDR3nt: TGTGCCAGTAGTATATCTGGAACTAACACTGAAGCTTTCTTT; CDR3aa: CASSISGTNTEAFF
v_gene: TRBV5-6; j_gene: TRBJ1-2; abundance: once; d_gene: NA; CDR3nt: TGTGCCAGCACCTGGGGGGGGTCGGACTATGGCTACACCTTC; CDR3aa: CASTWGGSDYGYTF
v_gene: TRBV19; j_gene: TRBJ1-1; abundance: NA; d_gene: NA; CDR3nt: TGTGCCAGTCGAATGAAGGCAGGTTCATTAAACATGAACACTGAAGCTTTCTTT; CDR3aa: CASRMKAGSLNMNTEAFF
v_gene: TRBV4-2; j_gene: TRBJ2-3; abundance: NA; d_gene: NA; CDR3nt: TGTGCCAGCAGCCAAGAATTGGTCCGGGGGCCAGATACGCAGTATTTT; CDR3aa: CASSQELVRGPDTQYF
v_gene: TRBV12-5; j_gene: TRBJ2-7; abundance: NA; d_gene: NA; CDR3nt: TGTGCTAGTGGTCTAGGTCGGTACGAGCAGTACTTC; CDR3aa: CASGLGRYEQYF
v_gene: TRBV27; j_gene: TRBJ2-7; abundance: NA; d_gene: TRBD1; CDR3nt: TGTGCCAGCAGTTCGGGGACAGGGGGAGGCTACGAGCAGTACTTC; CDR3aa: CASSSGTGGGYEQYF
v_gene: TRBV6-5; j_gene: TRBJ2-3; abundance: once; d_gene: NA; CDR3nt: TGTGCCAGCAGTACGACCGGGACTAGCACAGATACGCAGTATTTT; CDR3aa: CASSTTGTSTDTQYF
v_gene: TRBV9; j_gene: TRBJ2-5; abundance: NA; d_gene: NA; CDR3nt: TGTGCCAGCAGCCCCAGTTCGGGCAGGCAAGAGACCCAGTACTTC; CDR3aa: CASSPSSGRQETQYF
v_gene: TRBV6-1; j_gene: TRBJ1-1; abundance: NA; d_gene: NA; CDR3nt: TGTGCCAGCAGGACTACATTGAACACTGAAGCTTTCTTT; CDR3aa: CASRTTLNTEAFF
v_gene: TRBV5-8; j_gene: TRBJ2-7; abundance: NA; d_gene: TRBD1; CDR3nt: TGTGCCAGCAGCCTGGGAGGGACAGGGTCACCCTACGAGCAGTACTTC; CDR3aa: CASSLGGTGSPYEQYF
v_gene: TRBV6-1; j_gene: TRBJ2-2; abundance: once; d_gene: TRBD2; CDR3nt: TGTGCCAGCAGTGTCCTAGCGGGGGGTCCGAACACCGGGGAGCTGTTTTTT; CDR3aa: CASSVLAGGPNTGELFF
v_gene: TRBV18; j_gene: TRBJ2-1; abundance: NA; d_gene: NA; CDR3nt: TGTGCCAGCTCACCAGGATCGCAGGGTTCCTACAATGAGCAGTTCTTC; CDR3aa: CASSPGSQGSYNEQFF
v_gene: TRBV2; j_gene: TRBJ1-5; abundance: NA; d_gene: TRBD1; CDR3nt: TGTGCCAGCAGTGAAACGGGACAGGGAGATCAGCCCCAGCATTTT; CDR3aa: CASSETGQGDQPQHF
v_gene: TRBV5-1; j_gene: TRBJ2-1; abundance: once; d_gene: NA; CDR3nt: TGCGCCAGCAGCGACAACGTGTACAATGAGCAGTTCTTC; CDR3aa: CASSDNVYNEQFF
v_gene: TRBV2; j_gene: TRBJ2-7; abundance: NA; d_gene: NA; CDR3nt: TGTGCCAGCAGGTATCAAAGCTCCTACGAGCAGTACTTC; CDR3aa: CASRYQSSYEQYF
v_gene: TRBV6-1; j_gene: TRBJ2-1; abundance: NA; d_gene: NA; CDR3nt: TGTGCCAGCAGTGAAGCGCACGGGATCTCCTACAATGAGCAGTTCTTC; CDR3aa: CASSEAHGISYNEQFF
v_gene: TRBV13; j_gene: TRBJ2-7; abundance: NA; d_gene: TRBD2; CDR3nt: TGTGCCAGCAGCGGACGGACTAGCGGGAGATTGGGCTACGAGCAGTACTTC; CDR3aa: CASSGRTSGRLGYEQYF
v_gene: TRBV27; j_gene: TRBJ2-7; abundance: NA; d_gene: TRBD1; CDR3nt: TGTGCCAGCAGAGGGACAGGCCACTACGAGCAGTACTTC; CDR3aa: CASRGTGHYEQYF
v_gene: TRBV27; j_gene: TRBJ1-5; abundance: few; d_gene: NA; CDR3nt: TGTGCCAGCAGTTCCGTCGGGACCCCCAAGCAGCCCCAGCATTTT; CDR3aa: CASSSVGTPKQPQHF
v_gene: TRBV14; j_gene: TRBJ1-1; abundance: once; d_gene: NA; CDR3nt: TGTGCCAGCAGCAAAGTCACCGCCGGGACAGAAGCTTTCTTT; CDR3aa: CASSKVTAGTEAFF
v_gene: TRBV6-1; j_gene: TRBJ1-1; abundance: NA; d_gene: TRBD1; CDR3nt: TGTGCCAGCAGTGACATGGGACAGCGTGAAGCTTTCTTT; CDR3aa: CASSDMGQREAFF
v_gene: TRBV7-8; j_gene: TRBJ2-2; abundance: once; d_gene: TRBD2; CDR3nt: TGTGCCAGCAGCTTAGTGCCTAGCGGGACGAACACCGGGGAGCTGTTTTTT; CDR3aa: CASSLVPSGTNTGELFF
v_gene: TRBV29-1; j_gene: TRBJ1-2; abundance: NA; d_gene: NA; CDR3nt: TGCAGCGTTGAGGAGAGGGCCACCGGGGGTGGCTACACCTTC; CDR3aa: CSVEERATGGGYTF
v_gene: TRBV5-6; j_gene: TRBJ2-1; abundance: NA; d_gene: TRBD2; CDR3nt: TGTGCCAGCAGCTTGCGGCCAGCGGGAGTGGCCTACAATGAGCAGTTCTTC; CDR3aa: CASSLRPAGVAYNEQFF
v_gene: TRBV25-1; j_gene: TRBJ2-7; abundance: NA; d_gene: NA; CDR3nt: TGTGCCAGCAGTGAATTTTGGACACCGTCGGGATACGAGCAGTACTTC; CDR3aa: CASSEFWTPSGYEQYF
v_gene: TRBV5-4; j_gene: TRBJ2-7; abundance: NA; d_gene: NA; CDR3nt: TGTGCCAGCAGGGAGGGGGCGGAGTACGAGCAGTACTTC; CDR3aa: CASREGAEYEQYF
v_gene: TRBV19; j_gene: TRBJ1-4; abundance: NA; d_gene: TRBD1; CDR3nt: TGTGCCAGTAGTTCAGGGGGCAGCGGTGAAAAACTGTTTTTT; CDR3aa: CASSSGGSGEKLFF
v_gene: TRBV9; j_gene: TRBJ1-1; abundance: medium-sized; d_gene: TRBD1; CDR3nt: TGTGCCAGCAGCGGGGATATGGGGACAGGGGCTGAAGCTTTCTTT; CDR3aa: CASSGDMGTGAEAFF
v_gene: TRBV19; j_gene: TRBJ1-1; abundance: NA; d_gene: NA; CDR3nt: TGTGCCAGTAGCAAAAATGTGTTGAACACTGAAGCTTTCTTT; CDR3aa: CASSKNVLNTEAFF
v_gene: TRBV6-5; j_gene: TRBJ1-2; abundance: few; d_gene: TRBD1; CDR3nt: TGTGCCAGCAATCCCTCAGGGGGCCAAAGGGGCTACACCTTC; CDR3aa: CASNPSGGQRGYTF
v_gene: TRBV12-5; j_gene: TRBJ1-1; abundance: NA; d_gene: TRBD1; CDR3nt: TGTGCTAGTGGTTTGGCCGACCCCATACAGGGGCCCGGGAACACTGAAGCTTTCTTT; CDR3aa: CASGLADPIQGPGNTEAFF
v_gene: TRBV2; j_gene: TRBJ1-2; abundance: NA; d_gene: NA; CDR3nt: TGTGCCAGCAGTGAAAAAACAGCTGCTAACTATGGCTACACCTTC; CDR3aa: CASSEKTAANYGYTF
v_gene: TRBV6-1; j_gene: TRBJ2-2; abundance: NA; d_gene: TRBD2; CDR3nt: TGTGCCAGCAGTGAATGGCCGGGGGGTTTTAACACCGGGGAGCTGTTTTTT; CDR3aa: CASSEWPGGFNTGELFF
v_gene: TRBV7-6; j_gene: TRBJ2-1; abundance: NA; d_gene: NA; CDR3nt: TGTGCCAGCAGCCTCTATTTCACAGGGAACAATGAGCAGTTCTTC; CDR3aa: CASSLYFTGNNEQFF
v_gene: TRBV4-2; j_gene: TRBJ1-1; abundance: NA; d_gene: NA; CDR3nt: TGTGCCAGCAGCCAACCTACAGTGAACACTGAAGCTTTCTTT; CDR3aa: CASSQPTVNTEAFF
v_gene: TRBV6-5; j_gene: TRBJ1-2; abundance: NA; d_gene: NA; CDR3nt: TGTGCCAGCAGGTCCTCGACCGGAGGCTACACCTTC; CDR3aa: CASRSSTGGYTF
v_gene: TRBV6-5; j_gene: TRBJ1-4; abundance: NA; d_gene: NA; CDR3nt: TGTGCCAGCAGTGGGACTGCAAATAATGAAAAACTGTTTTTT; CDR3aa: CASSGTANNEKLFF
v_gene: TRBV9; j_gene: TRBJ1-2; abundance: NA; d_gene: NA; CDR3nt: TGTGCCAGCAGCCCAATAGTACAGGGAGACTATGGCTACACCTTC; CDR3aa: CASSPIVQGDYGYTF
v_gene: TRBV6-5; j_gene: TRBJ1-2; abundance: NA; d_gene: NA; CDR3nt: TGTGCCAGCAGTCCTGGAACTAACTATGGCTACACCTTC; CDR3aa: CASSPGTNYGYTF